Below, one TCR beta chain is given with its context. TCRdb keeps only in-frame clones here, not all; method: immunoSEQ multiplex PCR. The sample has approximately 210,000 clones, roughly 87% seen once. This entry belongs to a study of blood T cell repertoires in COVID-19. Whole-study context: The United States, Italy and Spain were the sources of the acute and convalescent COVID-19 samples. T cells, B-cell-depleted T cells, or PBMCs provided the cDNA or gDNA that served as material.

Recruits, aged 18 to 89 years, lived in about two dozen US areas. Cohort 3 donors counted as recovered after two negative PCRs, clearance, or resolved symptoms. Sequenced input: PBMCs or T cells enriched from blood (not recorded which). This receptor was taken from a woman younger than 45 who had recovered from COVID-19.

CDR3 nucleotides: TGCAGCGTGACACCGGGACAGGGGCAGCCCCAGCATTTT. It is translated as CSVTPGQGQPQHF. V is TRBV29-1 and J is TRBJ1-5; 10 bases align to TRBD1. Germline V gene data show CDR1 as SQVTM and CDR2 as ANQGSEA. With V trimmed by 6 bases and J by 7 bases, 6 bases remained unmatched. This CDR3 has 13 residues.